These T cell receptor beta chains were read from a single sample in a study of shared T cell receptors in the human thymus. The assay was immunoSEQ multiplex PCR, and TCRdb's table has in-frame clones only and misses some. The data show hundreds of thousands of clones, with 87% seen just once and 0.0094% held by the top ten. The sample was also linked to a second study, of human thymus T cells.

Input material: thymocytes. These receptors all stem from a boy in the first two years of life with a congenital heart defect. CDR3s include the opening cysteine and the closing phenylalanine or tryptophan. D genes are given only for firm matches. Size values are once, few and many counts, or a class for expanded clones, and some rows have none.

TRBV28	NA	TRBJ1-2	TRBD1	CASEMNTGTVYGYTF	TGTGCCAGCGAAATGAATACCGGGACAGTCTATGGCTACACCTTC
TRBV29-1	NA	TRBJ1-2	TRBD1	CSGHRGEGVRTF	TGCAGCGGTCACAGGGGAGAGGGAGTGCGGACCTTC
TRBV11-2	NA	TRBJ2-3	TRBD2	CASSLGDYTDTQYF	TGTGCCAGCAGCTTAGGGGACTACACAGATACGCAGTATTTT
TRBV2	NA	TRBJ1-1	TRBD1	CASRITGGTEAFF	TGTGCCAGCAGAATTACAGGGGGCACTGAAGCTTTCTTT
TRBV9	NA	TRBJ1-2	TRBD1	CASSVAGTGGANYGYTF	TGTGCCAGCAGCGTAGCTGGGACAGGGGGCGCTAACTATGGCTACACCTTC
TRBV19	few	TRBJ2-1	TRBD2	CASSLEADGASGENNNEQFF	TGTGCCAGTAGTTTAGAGGCGGACGGCGCTAGCGGGGAAAATAACAATGAGCAGTTCTTC
TRBV5-1	NA	TRBJ2-3	TRBD2	CASSLRAGGTTDTQYF	TGCGCCAGCAGCCTTCGTGCGGGGGGAACCACAGATACGCAGTATTTT
TRBV4-3	NA	TRBJ1-2	NA	CASSQGQAPIYGYTF	TGCGCCAGCAGCCAAGGACAGGCCCCAATCTATGGCTACACCTTC
TRBV6-1	NA	TRBJ1-1	NA	CASSEVAASMNTEAFF	TGTGCCAGCAGTGAGGTGGCAGCTAGCATGAACACTGAAGCTTTCTTT
TRBV27	NA	TRBJ2-7	NA	CASSDGQPKAYEQYF	TGTGCCAGCAGTGACGGACAGCCGAAAGCCTACGAGCAGTACTTC
TRBV5-1	NA	TRBJ2-1	NA	CASSLGGNEQFF	TGCGCCAGCAGCTTAGGGGGCAATGAGCAGTTCTTC
TRBV11-2	NA	TRBJ2-5	TRBD1	CASSLARGQTQYF	TGTGCCAGCAGCTTAGCCAGGGGGCAGACCCAGTACTTC
TRBV6-1	NA	TRBJ2-6	NA	CASSEALRGGRVETGANVLTF	TGTGCCAGCAGTGAAGCGCTGAGGGGGGGGAGGGTTGAAACTGGGGCCAACGTCCTGACTTTC
TRBV12-5	NA	TRBJ2-1	TRBD2	CASGLVPPSGDYNEQFF	TGTGCTAGTGGTTTGGTACCCCCTAGCGGGGATTACAATGAGCAGTTCTTC
TRBV30	NA	TRBJ2-1	TRBD2	CAWKMRAAGGGEQFF	TGTGCCTGGAAAATGAGGGCGGCGGGGGGAGGTGAGCAGTTCTTC
TRBV9	NA	TRBJ2-3	NA	CASSTLPPGTDTQYF	TGTGCCAGCAGCACCCTCCCCCCGGGCACAGATACGCAGTATTTT
TRBV30	NA	TRBJ2-1	TRBD1	CAWTPPPGQEQFF	TGTGCCTGGACCCCTCCCCCGGGACAGGAGCAGTTCTTC
TRBV28	NA	TRBJ1-2	NA	CASGRYGYTF	TGTGCCAGCGGCCGCTATGGCTACACCTTC
TRBV9	NA	TRBJ2-2	TRBD2	CASSVTRGLEMNTGELFF	TGTGCCAGCAGCGTAACTCGTGGACTAGAGATGAACACCGGGGAGCTGTTTTTT
TRBV4-2	NA	TRBJ2-1	TRBD2	CASSQCGGVYNEQFF	TGTGCCAGCAGCCAGTGCGGGGGGGTCTACAATGAGCAGTTCTTC
TRBV19	few	TRBJ1-1	NA	CASSGDDDRLGDHGSEAFF	TGTGCCAGTAGTGGGGACGATGACAGGCTTGGGGATCATGGATCTGAAGCTTTCTTT
TRBV28	NA	TRBJ2-7	TRBD2	CASRKFRAGGGRGPSYEQYF	TGTGCCAGCAGGAAGTTTCGAGCTGGGGGCGGGAGGGGGCCTTCCTACGAGCAGTACTTC
TRBV28	NA	TRBJ2-3	NA	CASSFLSGLDTQYF	TGTGCCAGCAGTTTTTTGTCCGGGTTAGATACGCAGTATTTT
TRBV7-9	NA	TRBJ1-5	NA	CASSLGGRAGNQPQHF	TGTGCCAGCAGCTTGGGGGGTAGGGCGGGCAATCAGCCCCAGCATTTT
TRBV28	NA	TRBJ1-1	NA	CASSLLRELITEAFF	TGTGCCAGCAGTTTATTGAGGGAGCTCATCACTGAAGCTTTCTTT
TRBV5-6	NA	TRBJ2-7	NA	CASSLGPQGYEQYF	TGTGCCAGCAGCTTGGGACCCCAGGGATACGAGCAGTACTTC
TRBV9	NA	TRBJ1-1	TRBD1	CASSVVMGTGGPTLMNTEAFF	TGTGCCAGCAGCGTAGTGATGGGGACAGGGGGCCCGACTCTTATGAACACTGAAGCTTTCTTT
TRBV10-1	NA	TRBJ2-7	NA	CASSVDPRGNEQYF	TGCGCCAGCAGTGTAGACCCCAGGGGAAACGAGCAGTACTTC
TRBV4-3	NA	TRBJ1-4	TRBD1	CASSLDRGRGSTNEKLFF	TGCGCCAGCAGCCTGGACAGGGGGCGCGGGTCAACTAATGAAAAACTGTTTTTT
TRBV11-3	NA	TRBJ2-1	NA	CASSLGGLYNEQFF	TGTGCCAGCAGCTTAGGGGGCCTCTACAATGAGCAGTTCTTC
TRBV28	NA	TRBJ2-1	TRBD2	CASSAKTRGDEQFF	TGTGCCAGCAGCGCAAAGACCCGGGGGGATGAGCAGTTCTTC
TRBV14	NA	TRBJ2-2	NA	CASSQGLGVNTGELFF	TGTGCCAGCAGCCAAGGCCTGGGAGTTAACACCGGGGAGCTGTTTTTT
TRBV9	once	TRBJ2-1	TRBD2	CASSPSPAGACEQFF	TGTGCCAGCAGCCCCTCTCCAGCGGGAGCATGTGAGCAGTTCTTC
TRBV7-9	once	TRBJ1-1	TRBD1	CASSEIPGQGVFMNTEAFF	TGTGCCAGCAGCGAGATTCCGGGACAGGGGGTGTTTATGAACACTGAAGCTTTCTTT
TRBV7-2	NA	TRBJ2-7	TRBD2	CASSLTSGSGEQYF	TGTGCCAGCAGCTTAACTAGCGGGTCGGGCGAGCAGTACTTC
TRBV29-1	NA	TRBJ2-7	NA	CSAVGDPTYEQYF	TGCAGCGCTGTCGGGGATCCCACCTACGAGCAGTACTTC
TRBV27	NA	TRBJ2-1	NA	CASSGPEVGRSGISSYNEQFF	TGTGCCAGCAGCGGCCCGGAAGTAGGTAGATCGGGTATAAGCTCCTACAATGAGCAGTTCTTC
TRBV29-1	NA	TRBJ2-1	NA	CSVDNTEQFF	TGCAGCGTTGATAACACCGAGCAGTTCTTC
TRBV4-3	NA	TRBJ2-7	TRBD2	CASSQEREVQYEQYF	TGCGCCAGCAGCCAAGAGCGGGAGGTTCAGTACGAGCAGTACTTC
TRBV5-1	NA	TRBJ2-6	NA	CASSSEARLNSGANVLTF	TGCGCCAGCAGCTCCGAAGCCAGGCTAAACTCTGGGGCCAACGTCCTGACTTTC
TRBV18	NA	TRBJ1-5	TRBD1	CASSPGTGRNSNQPQHF	TGTGCCAGCTCACCCGGGACAGGCAGAAATAGCAATCAGCCCCAGCATTTT
TRBV30	NA	TRBJ2-1	TRBD1	CACSNRGYNEQFF	TGTGCCTGTAGTAACAGGGGTTACAATGAGCAGTTCTTC
TRBV4-1	NA	TRBJ2-5	TRBD1	CASSQDLPTGEETQYF	TGCGCCAGCAGCCAAGATCTACCGACAGGGGAAGAGACCCAGTACTTC
TRBV5-1	NA	TRBJ1-1	NA	CASSLASGKNTEAFF	TGCGCCAGCAGCTTGGCTTCAGGAAAGAACACTGAAGCTTTCTTT
TRBV5-1	NA	TRBJ2-1	NA	CASSPPDLTRNEQFF	TGCGCCAGCAGCCCCCCCGACTTGACGAGGAATGAGCAGTTCTTC
TRBV13	NA	TRBJ1-2	NA	CASRKDTDYGYTF	TGTGCCAGCAGGAAGGACACAGACTATGGCTACACCTTC
TRBV2	NA	TRBJ1-1	NA	CASRELSGHLPHTEAFF	TGTGCCAGCAGGGAGCTATCAGGGCATCTTCCTCATACTGAAGCTTTCTTT
TRBV2	NA	TRBJ2-1	TRBD2	CASSEVASGLHNEQFF	TGTGCCAGCAGTGAAGTGGCTAGCGGACTACACAATGAGCAGTTCTTC
TRBV25-1	NA	TRBJ1-4	NA	CASSDLADSEKLFF	TGTGCCAGCAGTGATTTGGCGGATTCTGAAAAACTGTTTTTT
TRBV28	NA	TRBJ2-4	TRBD1	CASSCNRGPLDIQYF	TGTGCCAGCAGTTGTAACAGGGGGCCGTTGGACATTCAGTACTTC
TRBV2	few	TRBJ1-5	NA	CASSEAHRRAGARDDQPQHF	TGTGCCAGCAGTGAAGCCCATCGACGAGCGGGGGCGAGGGACGATCAGCCCCAGCATTTT
TRBV14	NA	TRBJ1-2	TRBD1	CASSRDRLYGYTF	TGTGCCAGCAGTCGGGACAGGTTATATGGCTACACCTTC
TRBV7-9	NA	TRBJ1-6	NA	CASSLTTGFSPLHF	TGTGCCAGCAGCTTAACCACAGGGTTTTCACCCCTCCACTTT
TRBV28	NA	TRBJ2-1	TRBD1	CASSGTGGNEQFF	TGTGCCAGCAGTGGGACAGGTGGTAATGAGCAGTTCTTC
TRBV6-1	NA	TRBJ1-3	NA	CASSVEGTTIYF	TGTGCCAGCAGTGTTGAGGGTACCACCATATATTTT
TRBV6-5	NA	TRBJ2-7	TRBD2	CASSHGGGRGHEQYF	TGTGCCAGCAGCCACGGGGGCGGGAGGGGCCACGAGCAGTACTTC
TRBV2	NA	TRBJ2-2	NA	CASNSLANTGELFF	TGTGCCAGCAATAGTCTAGCGAACACCGGGGAGCTGTTTTTT